The TCR beta chain described here comes from a study of T cell responses to AZD1222 COVID-19 vaccine. V gave up 3 bases and J gave up 2 bases, with 7 bases separating them. The CDR3 is 14 amino acids. Germline V CDR1 and CDR2: SEHNR, FQNEAQ (reference sequence). Produced via immunoSEQ multiplex PCR; TCRdb's table is partial and in-frame only. The profile covers 150,000 to 180,000 clones, with just over 90% appearing a single time and approximately 1.8% taken by the ten largest. This chain links TRBV7-9 with TRBJ2-2, with unresolved D. The clonotype was recovered from an adult in good health. This specimen was peripheral blood, taken on day 0 of AZD1222 vaccination. The CDR3 nucleotides read TGTGCCAGCAGCTTTGGCGGAAACACCGGGGAGCTGTTTTTT. Its translation: CASSFGGNTGELFF.